This TCR beta chain came from a study of blood T cell repertoires in COVID-19 (TCRdb year 2020). Study-wide context: Samples from collaborators originated in the United States, Italy and Spain and spanned both the acute and convalescent phases of COVID-19. The material from the prospective study consisted of cDNA or gDNA derived from T cells, B-cell-depleted T cells, or PBMCs. Subjects who had been exposed to COVID-19, were actively infected with it, or had recovered from it provided the deeply sampled blood TCRbeta repertoires that made up the dataset. A freely available public database, intended as a resource for researchers studying the immune response to SARS-CoV-2, is where the repertoires were released. The samples were drawn from the first 160 participants of the ongoing ImmuneRACE study and from more than 1,000 subjects provided by 6 global collaborators. A de-identified subject ID, COVID-19 status, age in years and sex were almost always included in the sample metadata. Where HLA class I and class II types were available, the types were taken from metadata supplied by the sample provider, not from assay-based typing.

The immunoSEQ Assay, a bias-controlled multiplex PCR, was used to amplify TCRbeta CDR3 regions from genomic DNA. Per the original workflow: The number of nucleated cells in each sample was estimated by amplification of reference gene primers within the assay. To quantify the absolute abundance of each unique TCRbeta CDR3 rearrangement, sequence reads were collapsed and filtered. For each sample, productive Simpson clonality was calculated as the square root of Simpson's diversity index across productive rearrangements. In TCRdb, the immuneACCESS table is reduced to in-frame sequences with V and J assigned. These tables do not hold every clone; where another copy was compared, an unresolved V gene accounts for under half, and the others remain unexplained. The DNA was the basis for D and trimming; V, J and clone size are from that table. The sample table holds some 40,000 clones, of which 80% were seen once. 15% to 20% of the sample goes to the ten largest clones.

Whole blood was collected in K2EDTA tubes by collaborating institutions according to the institutions' own protocols. For TCRbeta analysis, collaborators shipped samples as frozen whole blood, isolated PBMCs, or DNA extracted from either of those sample types. Beyond this particular receptor, the publication reports: The quantity of clinical and demographic metadata differed by source and by participant and was supplied without curation.

The CDR3 measures 16 amino acids from cysteine to phenylalanine. Of all the DNA, just the CDR3 is kept, 48 bases in frame from base 1. Via the germline V gene, CDR1 is SGDLS and CDR2 YYNGEE. V is shortened by 0 bases, J by 5 bases, and the region joining them spans 17 bases. This clone was detected a few times. Which antigen it targets is not known. Qualities for individual bases were not recorded, and no much larger clone is one base off. Sample: peripheral blood. The source is a man between 65 and 85 years old with acute or convalescent COVID-19. Recombination joined TRBV9 with TRBJ1-2, and perhaps TRBD1 as D gene, on 5 matching bases. The DNA is TGTGCCAGCAGCGTAGACGGGCAGGGAATCGGGTATGGCTACACCTTC. It specifies CASSVDGQGIGYGYTF.